These 21 T cell receptor beta chains were all obtained from the same sample, sequenced in a study of blood T cell repertoires in COVID-19. Profiled with immunoSEQ multiplex PCR; TCRdb holds only in-frame clones, not every one. Among roughly 220,000 clones listed, nearly 90% were seen once. The sequenced sample consisted of PBMCs or T cells enriched from blood (not recorded which). These receptors all come from a man aged 30 to 39 who had been exposed to COVID-19.

V gene TRBV5-1 combines with J gene TRBJ2-3; TRBD2 aligns across 8 bases. V lost 8 bases to trimming and J lost 0 bases; unmatched junction nucleotides: 5. Germline CDR1 and CDR2: SGHRS and YFSETQ. This CDR3 has 14 amino acids. CDR3 in DNA: TGCGCCAGTCGCGGGGGGACCAGCACAGATACGCAGTATTTT. Residues: CASRGGTSTDTQYF.

V gene TRBV12-5 combines with J gene TRBJ1-1, with a weak D call TRBD1 (6 bases). V lost 5 bases to trimming and J lost 4 bases, with 14 bases between them. This CDR3 contains 14 residues. Germline lookup yields CDR1 LGHNT and CDR2 FRNRAP. CDR3 loop: CASGVEGGATEAFF. CDR3 sequence (DNA): TGTGCTAGTGGTGTTGAGGGGGGGGCCACTGAAGCTTTCTTT.

V gene TRBV10-1 combines with J gene TRBJ2-7; the match to TRBD2 covers 7 bases. Germline V gene data show CDR1 as WNHNN and CDR2 as SYGVQD (reference sequence). V lost 4 bases, J lost 3 bases, and 6 bases stayed unmatched. CDR3 length equals 14 residues. The CDR3: CASSVRSGDYEQYF. CDR3 nucleotide sequence: TGCGCCAGCAGTGTTCGGAGCGGGGACTACGAGCAGTACTTC.

The genes are TRBV2 and TRBJ2-1; D might be TRBD1 (7 bases). Germline assignment: CDR1 SNHLY and CDR2 FYNNEI. The CDR3 consists of 16 residues. Trimming took 8 bases from V and 2 from J, leaving 19 bases between them. CDR3 sequence reads: CASQGGQGVTYNEQFF. The DNA for the CDR3 is TGTGCCAGCCAGGGGGGTCAGGGGGTCACCTACAATGAGCAGTTCTTC.

The chain recombines TRBV3-1 (or the pseudogene TRBV3-2) with TRBJ2-3, with D maybe TRBD1 (5 bases). The CDR3 runs to 15 residues. Trimming stripped 5 bases from V and 8 bases from J, with 20 bases between. CDR1 and CDR2 from the germline V gene are LGHDT and YNNKEL (reference sequence). CDR3 DNA sequence: TGTGCCAGCAGCATCTTTTTTGGGGCTGTACTTACGCAGTATTTT. It codes for CASSIFFGAVLTQYF.

The J gene is TRBJ2-7, the V gene TRBV5-4; D not certain. The germline V gene has CDR1 SGHNT and CDR2 YYREEE (reference sequence). V was shortened by 4 bases and J by 2 bases, with 4 bases between the two germline ends. The CDR3 covers 11 residues. As DNA, the CDR3 is TGTGCCAGCAGCCTAACCTACGAGCAGTACTTC. Its translation is CASSLTYEQYF.

The chain recombines TRBV12-3 or TRBV12-4 with TRBJ2-3; D is possibly TRBD2 (5 bases). CDR3 length equals 12 residues. V shed 3 bases and J shed 7 bases, with 8 bases lying between them. The chain's CDR3 is CASSFRGNTQYF. CDR3 coding DNA: TGTGCCAGCAGTTTTCGGGGAAATACGCAGTATTTT.

The chain couples TRBV21-1 to TRBJ2-7; TRBD2, the table's D call, lacks a check against the DNA. TRBV21-1 is a documented pseudogene. The CDR3 sequence is 17 residues long. The CDR3 sequence is CASSGPGLAGDSYEQYF. The CDR3, as DNA: TGTGCCAGCAGCGGACCGGGCTTGGCGGGGGACTCCTACGAGCAGTACTTC.

This clone was seen just once. The V and J genes are TRBV11-2 and TRBJ2-3; 7 bases map to TRBD2. Unmatched junction bases numbered 11, after V lost 5 bases and J lost 3 bases. CDR1 is SGHAT, CDR2 FQNNGV, per germline. The CDR3 length is 16 residues. The CDR3 DNA follows: TGTGCCAGCAGCACGAGTCGGGACTACTATACAGATACGCAGTATTTT. This codes for CASSTSRDYYTDTQYF.

This chain links TRBV29-1 with TRBJ2-3, with a tentative D call TRBD2 (7 bases). V lost 7 bases and J lost 3, with 20 bases in between. The CDR3 is 15 amino acids. Germline V gene sequence: CDR1 SQVTM, CDR2 ANQGSEA. For the CDR3, the DNA is TGCAGCGCCCCCCTCCTGGGGGGGCGAACAGATACGCAGTATTTT. It codes for CSAPLLGGRTDTQYF.

In its sample, this clone was seen a few times. This chain links TRBV11-1 with TRBJ1-2; possibly TRBD1 for D (6 bases). CDR1 is SGHAT, CDR2 FQDESV, per germline (reference sequence). V was shortened by 5 bases and J by 6 bases, with 13 bases between the two germline ends. CDR3 length: 13 residues. CDR3 protein: CASSPGTRNGYTF. The CDR3 nucleotides are TGTGCCAGCAGCCCAGGGACAAGAAATGGCTACACCTTC.

This chain joins TRBV2 and TRBJ2-3, with TRBD2 matching over 8 bases. This CDR3 spans 17 amino acids. In germline, CDR1 is SNHLY, CDR2 FYNNEI. Unmatched junction bases numbered 15, after V lost 7 bases and J lost 3 bases. The CDR3 loop reads CASNRRGLRGETDTQYF. CDR3 DNA sequence: TGTGCCAGCAACCGTCGGGGGTTGCGGGGGGAAACAGATACGCAGTATTTT.

The rearrangement links TRBV27 to TRBJ1-2; the D gene is possibly TRBD1 (6 bases). Germline loops: CDR1 MNHEY, CDR2 SMNVEV (reference sequence). The ends were cut back, 6 bases at V and 8 bases at J, with 22 bases in the middle. The CDR3 totals 15 residues. The CDR3 sequence is CASSQFLSGASGYTF. CDR3 coding DNA: TGTGCCAGCAGCCAATTTTTGTCAGGGGCTAGCGGCTACACCTTC.

The J gene is TRBJ1-6, the V gene TRBV3-1 (or the pseudogene TRBV3-2); no reliable D call. CDR1 and CDR2 from the germline V gene are LGHDT and YNNKEL (reference sequence). The CDR3 consists of 14 residues. Between the trimmed V and J ends, which lost 3 bases and 8 bases, there was a span of 11 bases. The CDR3 sequence: CASSQGASHSPLHF. In nucleotides, the CDR3 is TGTGCCAGCAGCCAGGGAGCTTCCCATTCACCCCTCCACTTT.

The V and J genes are TRBV14 and TRBJ2-3, with D uncertain. The V gene's germline CDR1 is SGHDN and CDR2 FVKESK. The CDR3 runs to 13 residues. V lost 3 bases, J lost 8 bases, and 12 bases lay in between. The CDR3: CASSHSTMSTQYF. The CDR3 DNA is TGTGCCAGCAGCCATTCCACTATGTCTACGCAGTATTTT.

Details on this clone: A read error may produce the germline difference seen at one junction end. The J gene is TRBJ2-5, the V gene TRBV11-3; TRBD2 might be the D (5 bases). The CDR3 loop spans 14 amino acids. The germline CDR1 and CDR2 sequences are SGHNT and YENEEA. The CDR3 nucleotides read TGTGCCAGCAGCCTAGAGACTATCGGGGAGACCCAGTACTTC. Its protein is CASSLETIGETQYF.

This chain connects TRBV9 to TRBJ2-1; TRBD1 matches at 8 bases. J was trimmed by 2 bases and V by 3 bases; bases with no gene match: 4. CDR1 and CDR2 (germline): SGDLS, YYNGEE. This CDR3 has 15 residues. CDR3 region: CASSGGQDPYNEQFF. The CDR3 DNA is TGTGCCAGCAGCGGGGGACAGGACCCCTACAATGAGCAGTTCTTC.

This clone appeared a few times. The genes are TRBV12-3 or TRBV12-4 and TRBJ1-1, with D possibly matching TRBD1 (6 bases). The CDR3 totals 12 residues. V was trimmed by 3 bases and J by 9 bases, leaving 11 bases between them. The CDR3 DNA follows: TGTGCCAGCAGTTTGGGGGACACCCAAGCTTTCTTT. It translates to CASSLGDTQAFF.

This chain links TRBV2 with TRBJ1-1, with 9 bases fitting TRBD1. The CDR3 has 14 amino acids. V trimming: 7 bases; J trimming: 5 bases; junction bases outside the gene matches: 8. Germline lookup yields CDR1 SNHLY and CDR2 FYNNEI. Here the CDR3 reads CASINRGRRTEAFF. In DNA, the CDR3 is TGTGCCAGCATCAACAGGGGGCGCCGGACTGAAGCTTTCTTT.

The chain has TRBV15 and TRBJ1-5, with 7 bases lining up with TRBD1. The germline V gene encodes CDR1 LNHNV and CDR2 YYDKDF (reference sequence). Trimming took 8 bases from V and 5 from J; bases not matched to a gene: 12. The CDR3 sequence is 15 residues long. The CDR3 DNA reads TGTGCCACCGGAAATGGACAGGCAAATTATCAGCCCCAGCATTTT. The encoded protein is CATGNGQANYQPQHF.

The rearrangement uses TRBV5-1 and TRBJ1-6; D gene uncertain. V was shortened by 2 bases and J by 6 bases, with 15 bases between the two germline ends. CDR1 and CDR2 (germline): SGHRS, YFSETQ. CDR3 size: 16 residues. The CDR3 DNA reads as TGCGCCAGCAGCTTTGGACCGGGAGGGTCTAATTCACCCCTCCACTTT. Translated: CASSFGPGGSNSPLHF.